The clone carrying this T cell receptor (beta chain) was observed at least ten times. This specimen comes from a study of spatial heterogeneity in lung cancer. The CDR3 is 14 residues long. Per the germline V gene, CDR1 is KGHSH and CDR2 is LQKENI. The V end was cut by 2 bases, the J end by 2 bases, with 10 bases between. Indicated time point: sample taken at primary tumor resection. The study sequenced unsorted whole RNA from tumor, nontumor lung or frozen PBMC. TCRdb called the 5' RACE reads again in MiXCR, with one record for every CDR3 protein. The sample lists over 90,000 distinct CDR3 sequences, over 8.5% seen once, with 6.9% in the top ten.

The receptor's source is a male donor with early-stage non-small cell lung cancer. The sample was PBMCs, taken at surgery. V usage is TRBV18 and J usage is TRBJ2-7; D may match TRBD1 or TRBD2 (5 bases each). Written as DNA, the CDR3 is TGTGCCAGCTCACCAGGGACGGCTACCTACGAGCAGTACTTC. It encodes CASSPGTATYEQYF. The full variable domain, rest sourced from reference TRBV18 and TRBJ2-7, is NAGVMQNPRHLVRRRGQEARLRCSPMKGHSHVYWYRQLPEEGLKFMVYLQKENIIDESGMPKERFSAEFPKEGPSILRIQQVVRGDSAAYFCASSPGTATYEQYFGPGTRLTVT.